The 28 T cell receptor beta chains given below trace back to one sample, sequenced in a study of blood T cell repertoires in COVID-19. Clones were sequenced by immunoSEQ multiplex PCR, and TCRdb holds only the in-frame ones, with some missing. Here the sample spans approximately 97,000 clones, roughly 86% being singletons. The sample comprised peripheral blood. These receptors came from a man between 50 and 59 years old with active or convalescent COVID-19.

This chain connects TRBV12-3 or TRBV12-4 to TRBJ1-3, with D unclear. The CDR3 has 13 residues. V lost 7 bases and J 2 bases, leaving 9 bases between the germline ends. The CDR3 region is CASTLKAGNTIYF. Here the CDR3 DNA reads TGTGCCAGCACCCTAAAAGCTGGAAACACCATATATTTT.

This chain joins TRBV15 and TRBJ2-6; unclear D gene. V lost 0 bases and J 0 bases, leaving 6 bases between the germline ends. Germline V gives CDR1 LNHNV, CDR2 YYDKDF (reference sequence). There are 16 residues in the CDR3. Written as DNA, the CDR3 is TGTGCCACCAGCAGAGACAAGAGCTCTGGGGCCAACGTCCTGACTTTC. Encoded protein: CATSRDKSSGANVLTF.

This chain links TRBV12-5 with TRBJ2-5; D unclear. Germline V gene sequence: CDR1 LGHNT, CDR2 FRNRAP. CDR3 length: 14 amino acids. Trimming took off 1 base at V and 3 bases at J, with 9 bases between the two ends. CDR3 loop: CASGLDHREETQYF. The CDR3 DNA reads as TGTGCTAGTGGTTTGGATCACCGGGAAGAGACCCAGTACTTC.

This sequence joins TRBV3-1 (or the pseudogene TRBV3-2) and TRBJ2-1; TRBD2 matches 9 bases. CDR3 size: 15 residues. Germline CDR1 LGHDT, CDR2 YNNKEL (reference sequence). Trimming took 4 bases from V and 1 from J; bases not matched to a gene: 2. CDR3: CASSRSGGSYNEQFF. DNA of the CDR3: TGTGCCAGCAGCCGTAGCGGGGGATCCTACAATGAGCAGTTCTTC.

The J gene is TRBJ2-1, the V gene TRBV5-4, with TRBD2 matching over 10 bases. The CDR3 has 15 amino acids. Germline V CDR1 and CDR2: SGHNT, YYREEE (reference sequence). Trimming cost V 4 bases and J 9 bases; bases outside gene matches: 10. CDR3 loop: CASSTSGGAVFEQFF. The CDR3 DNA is TGTGCCAGCAGCACCAGCGGGGGGGCCGTCTTTGAGCAGTTCTTC. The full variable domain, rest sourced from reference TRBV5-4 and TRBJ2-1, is ETGVTQSPTHLIKTRGQQVTLRCSSQSGHNTVSWYQQALGQGPQFIFQYYREEENGRGNFPPRFSGLQFPNYSSELNVNALELDDSALYLCASSTSGGAVFEQFFGPGTRLTVL.

CDR3 nucleotides: TGTGCCAGCAGCCCCATAGATCCGGGACAGTCCTACGAGCAGTACTTC. It yields the protein CASSPIDPGQSYEQYF. The rearrangement uses TRBV7-9 and TRBJ2-7; 7 bases are shared with TRBD1. Looked up from germline, CDR1 is SEHNR and CDR2 is FQNEAQ (reference sequence). CDR3 size: 16 residues. V lost 5 bases and J lost 1; bases outside the gene matches: 11.

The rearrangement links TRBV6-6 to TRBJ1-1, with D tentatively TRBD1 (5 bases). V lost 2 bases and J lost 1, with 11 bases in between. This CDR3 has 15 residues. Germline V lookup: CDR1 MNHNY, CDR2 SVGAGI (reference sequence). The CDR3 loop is CASSYGGERNTEAFF. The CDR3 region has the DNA TGTGCCAGCAGTTACGGGGGGGAACGGAACACTGAAGCTTTCTTT.

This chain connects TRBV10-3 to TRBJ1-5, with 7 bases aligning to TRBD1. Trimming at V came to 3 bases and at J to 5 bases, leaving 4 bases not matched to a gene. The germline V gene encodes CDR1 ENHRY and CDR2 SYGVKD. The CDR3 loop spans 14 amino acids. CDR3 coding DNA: TGTGCCATCAGTGACAGGGGGTTAGATCAGCCCCAGCATTTT. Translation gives CAISDRGLDQPQHF.

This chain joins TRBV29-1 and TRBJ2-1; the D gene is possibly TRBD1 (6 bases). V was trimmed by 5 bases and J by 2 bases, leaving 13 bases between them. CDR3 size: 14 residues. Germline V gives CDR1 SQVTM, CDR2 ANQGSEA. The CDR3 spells CSVSGTMTYNEQFF. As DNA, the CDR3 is TGCAGCGTTTCCGGGACAATGACCTACAATGAGCAGTTCTTC.

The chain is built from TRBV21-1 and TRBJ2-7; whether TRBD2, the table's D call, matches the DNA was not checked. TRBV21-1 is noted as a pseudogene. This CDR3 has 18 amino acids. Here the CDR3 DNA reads TGTGCCAGCAGCAAAGAGGGGGTCGAGACTAGCGGCAGCTACGAGCAGTACGTC. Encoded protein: CASSKEGVETSGSYEQYV.

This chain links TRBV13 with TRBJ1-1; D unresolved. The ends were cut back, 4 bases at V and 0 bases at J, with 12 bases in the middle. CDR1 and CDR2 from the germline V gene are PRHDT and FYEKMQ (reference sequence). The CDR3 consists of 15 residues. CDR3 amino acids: CASSYRETLNTEAFF. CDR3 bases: TGTGCCAGCAGCTACAGAGAAACGCTGAACACTGAAGCTTTCTTT.

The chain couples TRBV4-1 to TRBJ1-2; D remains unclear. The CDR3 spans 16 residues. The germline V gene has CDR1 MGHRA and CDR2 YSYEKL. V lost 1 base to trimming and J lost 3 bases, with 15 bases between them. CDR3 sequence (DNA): TGCGCCAGCAGCCAAGTGGGCCGAACCAGAGACTATGGCTACACCTTC. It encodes CASSQVGRTRDYGYTF.

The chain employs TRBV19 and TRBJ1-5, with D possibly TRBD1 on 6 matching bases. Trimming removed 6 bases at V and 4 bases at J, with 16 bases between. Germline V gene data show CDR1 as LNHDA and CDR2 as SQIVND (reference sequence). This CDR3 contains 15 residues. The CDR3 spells CASSQLRGGNQPQHF. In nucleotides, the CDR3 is TGTGCCAGTAGCCAGCTGAGGGGGGGGAATCAGCCCCAGCATTTT.

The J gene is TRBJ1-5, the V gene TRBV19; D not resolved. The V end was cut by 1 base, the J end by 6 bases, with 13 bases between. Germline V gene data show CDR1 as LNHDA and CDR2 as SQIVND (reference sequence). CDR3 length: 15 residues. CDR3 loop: CASSIGAFLSQPQHF. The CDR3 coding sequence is TGTGCCAGTAGTATAGGGGCTTTTTTAAGTCAGCCCCAGCATTTT.

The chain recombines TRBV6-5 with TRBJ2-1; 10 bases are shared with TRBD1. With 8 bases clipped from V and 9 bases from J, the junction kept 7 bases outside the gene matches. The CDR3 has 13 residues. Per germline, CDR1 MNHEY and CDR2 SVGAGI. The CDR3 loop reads CASVDRGHSEQFF. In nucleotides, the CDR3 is TGTGCCAGCGTTGACAGGGGGCACAGTGAGCAGTTCTTC.

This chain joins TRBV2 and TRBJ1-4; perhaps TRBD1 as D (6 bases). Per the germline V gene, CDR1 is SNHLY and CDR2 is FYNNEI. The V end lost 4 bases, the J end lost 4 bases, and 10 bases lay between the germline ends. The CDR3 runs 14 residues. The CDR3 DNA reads TGTGCCAGCAGTGGACAGGTCGTTAATGAAAAACTGTTTTTT. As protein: CASSGQVVNEKLFF. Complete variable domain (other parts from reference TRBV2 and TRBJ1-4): EPEVTQTPSHQVTQMGQEVILRCVPISNHLYFYWYRQILGQKVEFLVSFYNNEISEKSEIFDDQFSVERPDGSNFTLKIRSTKLEDSAMYFCASSGQVVNEKLFFGSGTQLSVL.

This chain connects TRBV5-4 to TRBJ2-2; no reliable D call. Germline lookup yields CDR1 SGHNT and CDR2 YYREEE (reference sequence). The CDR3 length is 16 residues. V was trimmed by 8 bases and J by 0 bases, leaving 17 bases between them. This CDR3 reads CASSSRVTANTGELFF. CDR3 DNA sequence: TGTGCCAGTTCCTCACGGGTTACCGCGAACACCGGGGAGCTGTTTTTT.

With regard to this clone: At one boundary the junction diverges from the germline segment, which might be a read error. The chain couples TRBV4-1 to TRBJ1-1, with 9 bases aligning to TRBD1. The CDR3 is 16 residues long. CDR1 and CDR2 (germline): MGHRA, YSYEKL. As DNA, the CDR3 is TGCGCCAGCACCCAACAGGGGGCTATAATGAACACTGAAGCTTTCTTT. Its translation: CASTQQGAIMNTEAFF.

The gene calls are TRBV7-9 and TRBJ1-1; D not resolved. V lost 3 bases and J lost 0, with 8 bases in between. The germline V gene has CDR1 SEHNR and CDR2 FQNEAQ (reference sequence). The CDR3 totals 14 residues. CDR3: CASSLAGMNTEAFF. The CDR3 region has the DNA TGTGCCAGCAGCTTGGCGGGGATGAACACTGAAGCTTTCTTT.

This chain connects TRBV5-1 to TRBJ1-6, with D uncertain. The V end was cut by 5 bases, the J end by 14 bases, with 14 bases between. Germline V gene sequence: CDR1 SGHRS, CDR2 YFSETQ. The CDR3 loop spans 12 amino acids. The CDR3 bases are TGCGCCAGCAGTAACGATGGGGAGGCCCTCCACTTT. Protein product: CASSNDGEALHF.

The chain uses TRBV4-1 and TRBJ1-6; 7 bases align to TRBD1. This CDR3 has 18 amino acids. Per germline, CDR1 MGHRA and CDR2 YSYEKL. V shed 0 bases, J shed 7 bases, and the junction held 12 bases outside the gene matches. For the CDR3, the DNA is TGCGCCAGCAGCCAAGAAAGACAGGGCCCGGTCGGGAATTCACCCCTCCACTTT. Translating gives CASSQERQGPVGNSPLHF.

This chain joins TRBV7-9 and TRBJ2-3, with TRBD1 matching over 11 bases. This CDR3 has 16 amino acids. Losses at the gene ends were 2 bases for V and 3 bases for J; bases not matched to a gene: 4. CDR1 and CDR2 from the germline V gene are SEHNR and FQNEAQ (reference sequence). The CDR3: CASSLLGQGATDTQYF. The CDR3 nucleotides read TGTGCCAGCAGCTTACTTGGACAGGGGGCTACAGATACGCAGTATTTT.

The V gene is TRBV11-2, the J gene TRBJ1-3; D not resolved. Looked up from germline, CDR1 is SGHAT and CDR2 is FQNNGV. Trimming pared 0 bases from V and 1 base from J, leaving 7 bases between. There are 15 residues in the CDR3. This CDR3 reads CASSLDRVSGNTIYF. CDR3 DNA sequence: TGTGCCAGCAGCTTAGACCGGGTATCTGGAAACACCATATATTTT.

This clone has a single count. The CDR3 sequence is CASSRGSNEKLFF. The CDR3 coding sequence is TGTGCCAGCAGCCGGGGATCTAATGAAAAACTGTTTTTT. This chain joins TRBV6-1 and TRBJ1-4; D uncertain. CDR1 is MNHNS and CDR2 is SASEGT in the germline V gene. This CDR3 region has 13 residues. The V end was cut by 6 bases, the J end by 3 bases, with 8 bases between.

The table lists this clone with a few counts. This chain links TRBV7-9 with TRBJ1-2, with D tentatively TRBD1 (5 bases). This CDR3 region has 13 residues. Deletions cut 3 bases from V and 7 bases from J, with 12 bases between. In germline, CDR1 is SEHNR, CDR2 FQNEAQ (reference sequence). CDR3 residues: CASSFEGRAGYTF. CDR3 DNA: TGTGCCAGCAGCTTTGAGGGGAGGGCTGGCTACACCTTC.

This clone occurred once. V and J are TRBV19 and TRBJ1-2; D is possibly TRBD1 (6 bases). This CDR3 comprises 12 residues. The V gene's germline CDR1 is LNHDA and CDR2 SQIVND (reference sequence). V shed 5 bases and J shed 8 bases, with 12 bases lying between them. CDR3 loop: CASSPQGQGYTF. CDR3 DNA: TGTGCCAGTAGTCCCCAAGGACAGGGCTACACCTTC. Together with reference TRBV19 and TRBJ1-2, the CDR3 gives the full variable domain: DGGITQSPKYLFRKEGQNVTLSCEQNLNHDAMYWYRQDPGQGLRLIYYSQIVNDFQKGDIAEGYSVSREKKESFPLTVTSAQKNPTAFYLCASSPQGQGYTFGSGTRLTVV.

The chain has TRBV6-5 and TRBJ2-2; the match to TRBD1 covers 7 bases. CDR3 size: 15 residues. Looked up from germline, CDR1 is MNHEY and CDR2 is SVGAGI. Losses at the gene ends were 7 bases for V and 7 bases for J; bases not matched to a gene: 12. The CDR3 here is CASTSQGRVGGELFF. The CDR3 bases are TGTGCCAGCACCTCACAGGGGCGCGTGGGCGGGGAGCTGTTTTTT.

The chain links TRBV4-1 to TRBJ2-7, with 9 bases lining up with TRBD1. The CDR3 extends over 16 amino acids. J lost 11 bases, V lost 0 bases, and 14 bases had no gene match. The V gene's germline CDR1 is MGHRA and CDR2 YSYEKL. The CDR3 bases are TGCGCCAGCAGCCAAGATAGGCGAGGACAGGGGTCCTCTAAGTACGTC. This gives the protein CASSQDRRGQGSSKYV.